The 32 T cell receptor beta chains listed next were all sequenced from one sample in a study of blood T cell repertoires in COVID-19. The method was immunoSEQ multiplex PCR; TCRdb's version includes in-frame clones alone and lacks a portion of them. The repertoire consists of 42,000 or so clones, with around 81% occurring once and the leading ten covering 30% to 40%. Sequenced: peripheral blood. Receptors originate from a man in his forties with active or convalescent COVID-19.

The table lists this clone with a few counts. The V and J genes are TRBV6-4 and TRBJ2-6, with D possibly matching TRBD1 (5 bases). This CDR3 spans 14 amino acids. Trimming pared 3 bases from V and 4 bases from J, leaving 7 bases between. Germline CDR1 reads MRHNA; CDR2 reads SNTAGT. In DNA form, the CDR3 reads TGTGCCAGCAGTGAAGGGGCAGGGGCCAACGTCCTGACTTTC. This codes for CASSEGAGANVLTF.

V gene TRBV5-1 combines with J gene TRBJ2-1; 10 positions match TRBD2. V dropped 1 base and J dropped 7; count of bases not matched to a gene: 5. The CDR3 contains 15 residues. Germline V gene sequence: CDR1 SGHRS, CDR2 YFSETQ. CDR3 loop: CASSLLTSGKNEQFF. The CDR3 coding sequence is TGCGCCAGCAGCTTGTTAACTAGCGGGAAGAATGAGCAGTTCTTC.

The CDR3 here is CASSSGGTGTPLHF. CDR3 bases: TGTGCCAGCAGCTCCGGAGGGACAGGGACGCCCCTCCACTTT. This chain links TRBV7-3 with TRBJ1-6; TRBD1 matches 9 bases. Germline V gene lookup returns CDR1 SGHTA and CDR2 FQGTGA. The ends lost 4 bases at V and 13 bases at J; junction bases unmatched: 8. This CDR3 spans 14 amino acids.

DNA for the CDR3: TGTGCCAGCAGCGTAGTAGCGGGGAGCGGTGAGCAGTTCTTC. Translation gives CASSVVAGSGEQFF. The chain has TRBV11-3 and TRBJ2-1; 8 nucleotides line up with TRBD2. Per the germline V gene, CDR1 is SGHNT and CDR2 is YENEEA. V shed 5 bases, J shed 9 bases, and the junction held 9 bases outside the gene matches. The CDR3 totals 14 residues.

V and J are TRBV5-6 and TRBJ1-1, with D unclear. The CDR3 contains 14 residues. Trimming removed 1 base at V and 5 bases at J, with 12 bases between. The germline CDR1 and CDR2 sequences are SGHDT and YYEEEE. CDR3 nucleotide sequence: TGTGCCAGCAGCTTGTCGGGGATCTGGACTGAAGCTTTCTTT. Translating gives CASSLSGIWTEAFF.

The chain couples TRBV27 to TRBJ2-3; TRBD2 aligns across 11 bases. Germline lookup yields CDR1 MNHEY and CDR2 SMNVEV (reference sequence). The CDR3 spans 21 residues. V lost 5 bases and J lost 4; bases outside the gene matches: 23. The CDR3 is CASSNPGTSGQTGSDADTQYF. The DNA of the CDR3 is TGTGCCAGCAGTAACCCAGGGACTAGCGGCCAGACGGGGTCAGATGCAGATACGCAGTATTTT.

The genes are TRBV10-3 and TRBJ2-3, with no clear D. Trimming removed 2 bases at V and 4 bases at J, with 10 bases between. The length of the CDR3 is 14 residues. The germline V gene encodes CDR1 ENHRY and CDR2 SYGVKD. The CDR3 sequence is CAISERLTPDTQYF. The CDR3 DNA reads TGTGCCATCAGTGAGCGGTTGACACCAGATACGCAGTATTTT.

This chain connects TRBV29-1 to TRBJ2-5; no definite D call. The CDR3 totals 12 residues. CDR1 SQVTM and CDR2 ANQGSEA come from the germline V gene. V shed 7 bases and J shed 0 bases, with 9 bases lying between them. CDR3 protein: CSGREDQETQYF. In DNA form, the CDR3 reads TGCAGCGGCCGAGAGGACCAAGAGACCCAGTACTTC.

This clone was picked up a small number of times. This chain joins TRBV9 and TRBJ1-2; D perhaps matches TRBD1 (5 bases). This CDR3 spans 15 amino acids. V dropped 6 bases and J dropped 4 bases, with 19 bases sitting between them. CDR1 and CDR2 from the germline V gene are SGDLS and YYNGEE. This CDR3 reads CASNPTAETVYGYTF. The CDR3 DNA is TGTGCCAGCAACCCAACTGCAGAGACAGTCTATGGCTACACCTTC.

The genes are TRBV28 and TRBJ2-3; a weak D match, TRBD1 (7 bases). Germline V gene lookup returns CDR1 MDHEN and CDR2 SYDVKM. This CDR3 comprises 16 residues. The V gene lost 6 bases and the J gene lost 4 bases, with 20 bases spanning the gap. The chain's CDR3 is CASRDSFRGEADTQYF. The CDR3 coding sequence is TGTGCCAGCAGAGATTCTTTCAGGGGGGAGGCAGATACGCAGTATTTT.

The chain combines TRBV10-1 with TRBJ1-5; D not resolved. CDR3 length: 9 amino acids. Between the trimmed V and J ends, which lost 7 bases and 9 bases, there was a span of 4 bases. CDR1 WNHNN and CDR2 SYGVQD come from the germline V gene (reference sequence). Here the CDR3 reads CASKRPQHF. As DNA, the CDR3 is TGCGCCAGCAAGCGGCCCCAGCATTTT.

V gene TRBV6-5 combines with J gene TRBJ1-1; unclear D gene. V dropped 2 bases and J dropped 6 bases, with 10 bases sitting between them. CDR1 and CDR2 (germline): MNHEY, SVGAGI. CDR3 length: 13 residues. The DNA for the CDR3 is TGTGCCAGCAGTTACGGTCCAGGCTCTGAAGCTTTCTTT. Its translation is CASSYGPGSEAFF.

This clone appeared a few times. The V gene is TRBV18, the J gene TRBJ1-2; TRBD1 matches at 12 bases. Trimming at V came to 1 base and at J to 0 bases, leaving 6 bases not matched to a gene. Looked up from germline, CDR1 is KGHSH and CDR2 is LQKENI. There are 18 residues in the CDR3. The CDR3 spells CASSPRGTGGEANYGYTF. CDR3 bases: TGTGCCAGCTCACCACGGGGGACAGGGGGCGAAGCTAACTATGGCTACACCTTC.

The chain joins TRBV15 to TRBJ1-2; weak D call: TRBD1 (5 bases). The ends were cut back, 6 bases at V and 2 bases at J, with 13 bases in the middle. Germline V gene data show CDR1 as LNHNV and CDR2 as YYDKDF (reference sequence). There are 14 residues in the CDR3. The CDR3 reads CATRGGPINYGYTF. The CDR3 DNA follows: TGTGCCACCAGGGGGGGACCGATCAACTATGGCTACACCTTC. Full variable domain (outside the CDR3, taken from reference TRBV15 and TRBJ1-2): DAMVIQNPRYQVTQFGKPVTLSCSQTLNHNVMYWYQQKSSQAPKLLFHYYDKDFNNEADTPDNFQSRRPNTSFCFLDIRSPGLGDTAMYLCATRGGPINYGYTFGSGTRLTVV.

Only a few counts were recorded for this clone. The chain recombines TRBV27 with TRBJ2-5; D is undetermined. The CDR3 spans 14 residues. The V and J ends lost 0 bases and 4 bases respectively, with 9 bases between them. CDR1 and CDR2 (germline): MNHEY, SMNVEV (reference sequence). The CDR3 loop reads CASSLSSVRETQYF. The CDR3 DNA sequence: TGTGCCAGCAGTTTATCGTCGGTAAGAGAGACCCAGTACTTC.

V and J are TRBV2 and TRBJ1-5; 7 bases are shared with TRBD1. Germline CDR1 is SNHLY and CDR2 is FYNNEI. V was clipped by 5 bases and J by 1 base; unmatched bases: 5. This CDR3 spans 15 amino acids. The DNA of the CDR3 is TGTGCCAGCAGTCTTGACAGGGCGAGCAATCAGCCCCAGCATTTT. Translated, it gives CASSLDRASNQPQHF.

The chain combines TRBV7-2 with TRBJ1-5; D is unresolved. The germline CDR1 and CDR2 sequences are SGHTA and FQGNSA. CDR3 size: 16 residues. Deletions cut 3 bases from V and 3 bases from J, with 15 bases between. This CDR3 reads CASSFEQLEPNQPQHF. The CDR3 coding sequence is TGTGCCAGCAGCTTCGAACAGCTCGAACCCAATCAGCCCCAGCATTTT. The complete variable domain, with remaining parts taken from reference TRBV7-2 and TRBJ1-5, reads GAGVSQSPSNKVTEKGKDVELRCDPISGHTALYWYRQSLGQGLEFLIYFQGNSAPDKSGLPSDRFSAERTGGSVSTLTIQRTQQEDSAVYLCASSFEQLEPNQPQHFGDGTRLSIL.

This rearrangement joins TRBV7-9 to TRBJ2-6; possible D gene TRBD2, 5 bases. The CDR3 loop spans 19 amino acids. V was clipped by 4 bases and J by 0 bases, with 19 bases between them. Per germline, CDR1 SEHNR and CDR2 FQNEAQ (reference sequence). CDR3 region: CASSSRGSPKVSGANVLTF. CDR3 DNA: TGTGCCAGCAGCTCAAGAGGGTCTCCGAAAGTCTCTGGGGCCAACGTCCTGACTTTC.

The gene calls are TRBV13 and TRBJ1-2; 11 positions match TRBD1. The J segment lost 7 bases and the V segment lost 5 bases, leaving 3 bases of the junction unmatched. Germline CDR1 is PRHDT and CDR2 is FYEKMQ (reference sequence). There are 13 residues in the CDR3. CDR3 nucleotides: TGTGCCAGCAGCCCCGGGACAGGGGGTGGCTACACCTTC. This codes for CASSPGTGGGYTF.

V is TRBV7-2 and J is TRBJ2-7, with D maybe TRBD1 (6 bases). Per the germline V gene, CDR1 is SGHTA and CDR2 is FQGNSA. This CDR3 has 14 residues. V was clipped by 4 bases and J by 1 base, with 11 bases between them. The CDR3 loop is CASSSLDRSYEQYF. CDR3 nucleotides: TGTGCCAGCAGCTCCCTAGACAGGTCCTACGAGCAGTACTTC.

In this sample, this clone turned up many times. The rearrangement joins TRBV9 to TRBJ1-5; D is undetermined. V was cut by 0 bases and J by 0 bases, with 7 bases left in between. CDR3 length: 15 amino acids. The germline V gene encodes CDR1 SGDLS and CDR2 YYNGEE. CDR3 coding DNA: TGTGCCAGCAGCGTAGGCGACTTTAGCAATCAGCCCCAGCATTTT. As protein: CASSVGDFSNQPQHF.

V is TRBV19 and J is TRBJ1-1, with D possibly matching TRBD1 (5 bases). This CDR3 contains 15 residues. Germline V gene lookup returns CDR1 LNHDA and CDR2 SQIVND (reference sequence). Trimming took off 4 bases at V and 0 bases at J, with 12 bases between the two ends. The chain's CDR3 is CASSTGGIMNTEAFF. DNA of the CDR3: TGTGCCAGTAGTACGGGGGGAATCATGAACACTGAAGCTTTCTTT. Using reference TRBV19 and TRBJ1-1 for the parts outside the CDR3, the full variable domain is DGGITQSPKYLFRKEGQNVTLSCEQNLNHDAMYWYRQDPGQGLRLIYYSQIVNDFQKGDIAEGYSVSREKKESFPLTVTSAQKNPTAFYLCASSTGGIMNTEAFFGQGTRLTVV.

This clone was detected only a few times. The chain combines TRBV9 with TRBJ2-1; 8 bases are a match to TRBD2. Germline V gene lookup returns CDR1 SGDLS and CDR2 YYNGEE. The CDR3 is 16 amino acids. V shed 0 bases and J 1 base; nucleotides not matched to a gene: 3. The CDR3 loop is CASSVAVAGSYNEQFF. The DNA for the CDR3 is TGTGCCAGCAGCGTAGCGGTAGCGGGATCCTACAATGAGCAGTTCTTC.

In DNA form, the CDR3 reads TGCGCCAGCAGCTACCCTCGCGGGAGTCTGTACGAGCAGTACTTC. Amino acid sequence: CASSYPRGSLYEQYF. This rearrangement joins TRBV5-1 to TRBJ2-7, with 7 bases fitting TRBD2. Germline CDR1 and CDR2: SGHRS and YFSETQ. J lost 4 bases, V lost 3 bases, and 10 bases had no gene match. The CDR3 spans 15 residues.

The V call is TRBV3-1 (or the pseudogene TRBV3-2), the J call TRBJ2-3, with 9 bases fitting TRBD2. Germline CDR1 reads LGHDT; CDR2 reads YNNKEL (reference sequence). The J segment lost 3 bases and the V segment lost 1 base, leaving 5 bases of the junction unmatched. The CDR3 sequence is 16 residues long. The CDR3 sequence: CASSQAGGGATDTQYF. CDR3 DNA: TGTGCCAGCAGCCAAGCCGGCGGGGGGGCAACAGATACGCAGTATTTT.

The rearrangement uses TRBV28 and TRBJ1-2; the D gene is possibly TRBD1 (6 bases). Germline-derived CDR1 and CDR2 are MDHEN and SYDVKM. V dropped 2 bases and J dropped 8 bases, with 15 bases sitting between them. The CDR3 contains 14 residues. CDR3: CASSLPQGRRGYTF. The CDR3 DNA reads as TGTGCCAGCAGTTTACCCCAGGGGCGGCGGGGCTACACCTTC.

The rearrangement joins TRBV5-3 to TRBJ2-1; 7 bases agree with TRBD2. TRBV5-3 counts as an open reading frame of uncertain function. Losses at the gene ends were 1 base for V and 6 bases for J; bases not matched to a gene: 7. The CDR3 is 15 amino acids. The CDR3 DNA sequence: TGTGCCAGAAGCTTGAGGGGCGGGAGCCCCAATGAGCAGTTCTTC. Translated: CARSLRGGSPNEQFF.

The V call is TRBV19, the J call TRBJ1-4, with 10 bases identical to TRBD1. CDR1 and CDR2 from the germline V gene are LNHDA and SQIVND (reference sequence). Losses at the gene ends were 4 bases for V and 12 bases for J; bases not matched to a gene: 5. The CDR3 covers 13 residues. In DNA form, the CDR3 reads TGTGCCAGTAGTACGACAGGGGGCGGTCAACTGTTTTTT. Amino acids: CASSTTGGGQLFF. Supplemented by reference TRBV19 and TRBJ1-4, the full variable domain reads DGGITQSPKYLFRKEGQNVTLSCEQNLNHDAMYWYRQDPGQGLRLIYYSQIVNDFQKGDIAEGYSVSREKKESFPLTVTSAQKNPTAFYLCASSTTGGGQLFFGSGTQLSVL.

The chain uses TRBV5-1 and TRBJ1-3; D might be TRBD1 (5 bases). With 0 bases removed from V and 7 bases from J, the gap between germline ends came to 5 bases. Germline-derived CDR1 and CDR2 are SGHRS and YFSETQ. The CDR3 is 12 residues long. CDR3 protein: CASSLEGNTIYF. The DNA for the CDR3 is TGCGCCAGCAGCTTGGAGGGGAACACCATATATTTT.

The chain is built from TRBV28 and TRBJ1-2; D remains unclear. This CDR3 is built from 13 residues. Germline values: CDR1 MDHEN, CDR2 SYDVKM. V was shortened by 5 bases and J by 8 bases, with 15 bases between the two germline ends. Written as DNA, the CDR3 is TGTGCCAGCAGTAGTGGCGGGATTAACGGCTACACCTTC. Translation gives CASSSGGINGYTF.

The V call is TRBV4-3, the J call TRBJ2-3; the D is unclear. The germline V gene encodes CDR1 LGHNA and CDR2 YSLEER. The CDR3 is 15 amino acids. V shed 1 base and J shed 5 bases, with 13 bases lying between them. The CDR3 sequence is CASSQGLVSGDTQYF. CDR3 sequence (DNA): TGCGCCAGCAGCCAAGGTCTGGTATCGGGAGATACGCAGTATTTT.

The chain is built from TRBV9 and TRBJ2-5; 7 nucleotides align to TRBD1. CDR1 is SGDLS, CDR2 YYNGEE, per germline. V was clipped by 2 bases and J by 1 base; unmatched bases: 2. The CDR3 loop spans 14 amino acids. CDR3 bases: TGTGCCAGCAGCGTCGACAGGGTCCAAGAGACCCAGTACTTC. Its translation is CASSVDRVQETQYF. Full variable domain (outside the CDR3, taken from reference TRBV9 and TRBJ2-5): DSGVTQTPKHLITATGQRVTLRCSPRSGDLSVYWYQQSLDQGLQFLIQYYNGEERAKGNILERFSAQQFPDLHSELNLSSLELGDSALYFCASSVDRVQETQYFGPGTRLLVL.